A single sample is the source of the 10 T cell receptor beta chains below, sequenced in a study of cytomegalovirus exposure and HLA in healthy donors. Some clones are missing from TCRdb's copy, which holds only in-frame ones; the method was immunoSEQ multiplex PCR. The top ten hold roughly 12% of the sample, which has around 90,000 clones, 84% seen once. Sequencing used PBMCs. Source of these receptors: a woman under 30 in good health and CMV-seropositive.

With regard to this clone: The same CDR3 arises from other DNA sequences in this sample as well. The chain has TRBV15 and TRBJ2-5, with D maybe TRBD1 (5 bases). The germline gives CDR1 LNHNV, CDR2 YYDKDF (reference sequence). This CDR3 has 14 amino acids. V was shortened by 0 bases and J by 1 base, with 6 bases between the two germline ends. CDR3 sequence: CATSRDRGQETQYF. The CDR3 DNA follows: TGTGCCACCAGCAGAGATAGGGGCCAAGAGACCCAGTACTTC.

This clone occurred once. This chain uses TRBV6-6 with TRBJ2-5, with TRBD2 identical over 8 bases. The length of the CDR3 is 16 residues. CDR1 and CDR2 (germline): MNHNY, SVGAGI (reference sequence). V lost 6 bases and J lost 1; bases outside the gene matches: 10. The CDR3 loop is CASRPYSGEIQETQYF. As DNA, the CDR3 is TGTGCCAGCAGACCATATAGCGGGGAGATCCAAGAGACCCAGTACTTC.

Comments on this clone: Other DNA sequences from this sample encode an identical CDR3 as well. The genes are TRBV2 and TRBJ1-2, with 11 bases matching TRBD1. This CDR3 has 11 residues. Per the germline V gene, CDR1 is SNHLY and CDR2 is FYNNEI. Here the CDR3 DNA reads TGTGCTAAGGGACAGGGGGGAAGCTACACCTTC. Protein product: CAKGQGGSYTF.

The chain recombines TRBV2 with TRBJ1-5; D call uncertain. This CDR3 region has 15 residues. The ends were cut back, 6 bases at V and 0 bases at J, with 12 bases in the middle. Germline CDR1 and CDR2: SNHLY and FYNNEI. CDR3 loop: CASRPRSASNQPQHF. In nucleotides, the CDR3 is TGTGCCAGCAGACCCAGGTCCGCTAGCAATCAGCCCCAGCATTTT.

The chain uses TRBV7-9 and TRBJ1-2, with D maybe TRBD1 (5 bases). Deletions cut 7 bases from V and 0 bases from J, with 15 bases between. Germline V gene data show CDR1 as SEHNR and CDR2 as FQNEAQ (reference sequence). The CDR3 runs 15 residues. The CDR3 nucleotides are TGTGCCAGCACCCTACTTCTGGGGCCTAACTATGGCTACACCTTC. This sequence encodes CASTLLLGPNYGYTF.

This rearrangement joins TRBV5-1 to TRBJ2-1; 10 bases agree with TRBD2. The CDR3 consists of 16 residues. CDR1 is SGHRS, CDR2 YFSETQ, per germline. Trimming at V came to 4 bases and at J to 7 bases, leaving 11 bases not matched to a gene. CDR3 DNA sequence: TGCGCCAGCAGCCCCCAGGAGGGACTAGCGACAAATGAGCAGTTCTTC. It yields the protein CASSPQEGLATNEQFF.

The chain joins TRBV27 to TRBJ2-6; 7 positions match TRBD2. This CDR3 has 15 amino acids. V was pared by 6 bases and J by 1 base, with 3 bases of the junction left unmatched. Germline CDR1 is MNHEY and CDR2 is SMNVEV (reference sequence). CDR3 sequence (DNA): TGTGCCAGCAGCATAGCGGGTTCTGGGGCCAACGTCCTGACTTTC. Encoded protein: CASSIAGSGANVLTF.

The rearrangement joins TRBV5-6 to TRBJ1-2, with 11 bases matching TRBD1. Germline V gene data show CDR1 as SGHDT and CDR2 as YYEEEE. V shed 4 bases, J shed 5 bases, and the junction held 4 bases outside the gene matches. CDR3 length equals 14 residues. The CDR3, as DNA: TGTGCCAGCAGCCCGGACAGGGGGCGGTATGGCTACACCTTC. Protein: CASSPDRGRYGYTF.

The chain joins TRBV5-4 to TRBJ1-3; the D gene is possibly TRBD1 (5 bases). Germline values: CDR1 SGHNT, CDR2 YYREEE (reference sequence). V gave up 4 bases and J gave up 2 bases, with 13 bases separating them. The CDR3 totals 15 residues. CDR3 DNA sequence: TGTGCCAGCAGCGCCGGGGGGGTGGCTGGAAACACCATATATTTT. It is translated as CASSAGGVAGNTIYF. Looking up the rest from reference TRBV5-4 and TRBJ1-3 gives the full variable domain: ETGVTQSPTHLIKTRGQQVTLRCSSQSGHNTVSWYQQALGQGPQFIFQYYREEENGRGNFPPRFSGLQFPNYSSELNVNALELDDSALYLCASSAGGVAGNTIYFGEGSWLTVV.

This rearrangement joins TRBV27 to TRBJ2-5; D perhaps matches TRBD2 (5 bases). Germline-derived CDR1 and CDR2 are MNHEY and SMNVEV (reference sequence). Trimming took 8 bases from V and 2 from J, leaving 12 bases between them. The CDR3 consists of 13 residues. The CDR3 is CASSFGGQETQYF. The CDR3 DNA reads TGTGCCAGCTCTTTTGGCGGGCAAGAGACCCAGTACTTC.